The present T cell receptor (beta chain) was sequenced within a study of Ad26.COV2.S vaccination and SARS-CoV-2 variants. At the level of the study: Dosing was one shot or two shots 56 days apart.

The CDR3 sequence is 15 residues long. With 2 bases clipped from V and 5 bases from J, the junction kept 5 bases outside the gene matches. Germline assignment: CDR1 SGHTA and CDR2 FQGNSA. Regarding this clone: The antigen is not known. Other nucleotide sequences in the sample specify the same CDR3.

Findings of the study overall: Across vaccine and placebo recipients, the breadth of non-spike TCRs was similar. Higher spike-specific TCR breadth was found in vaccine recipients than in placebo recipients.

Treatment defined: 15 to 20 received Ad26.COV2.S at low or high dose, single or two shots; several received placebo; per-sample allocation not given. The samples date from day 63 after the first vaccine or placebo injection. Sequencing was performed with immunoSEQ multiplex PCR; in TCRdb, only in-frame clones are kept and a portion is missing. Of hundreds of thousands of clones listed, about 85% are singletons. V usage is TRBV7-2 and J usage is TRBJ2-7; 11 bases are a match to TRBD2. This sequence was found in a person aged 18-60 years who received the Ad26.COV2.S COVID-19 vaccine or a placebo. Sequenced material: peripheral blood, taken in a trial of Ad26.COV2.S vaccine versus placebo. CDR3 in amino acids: CASSLIAGGPDEQYF. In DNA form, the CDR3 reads TGTGCCAGCAGCTTAATAGCGGGGGGGCCCGACGAGCAGTACTTC.